A single sample gave rise to the 20 T cell receptor beta chains below, sequenced in a study of blood T cells in healthy people across ages (dated by TCRdb to about 2015). Library generation was performed with 5' RACE. Reads for this sample came from an Illumina HiSeq 2500. A second roughly 7 to 11 cycle PCR used a sample-barcoded 5' primer and a J-beta primer mix. TCRdb reworked the public reads: Q25 trimming with fastp, MiXCR clone assembly, productive beta chains retained. One record per CDR3 amino acid sequence lists the most common genes and DNA. This sample has about 1,400,000 distinct CDR3 sequences in its table, and approximately 63% of those were observed once. The top ten hold over 5% of the sample. Sequenced: blood. These receptors came from a man in his late teens or twenties in good health.

The rearrangement joins TRBV4-1 to TRBJ1-2; no clear D. From germline, CDR1 is MGHRA and CDR2 YSYEKL. V lost 1 base, J lost 8 bases, and 11 bases lay in between. The CDR3 consists of 13 residues. CDR3 in DNA: TGCGCCAGCAGCCAAGTGAGTGCAAACGGCTACACCTTC. Protein product: CASSQVSANGYTF.

This clonotype has a handful of counts. In DNA, the CDR3 is TGTGCCAGTCGGGACAGTTACCGGCTCGAGCAGTACTTC. Amino acids: CASRDSYRLEQYF. This rearrangement joins TRBV6-6 to TRBJ2-7; 7 nucleotides agree with TRBD1. The trim removed 9 bases at V and 6 bases at J, leaving 11 bases unmatched. The CDR3 sequence is 13 residues long. Germline lookup yields CDR1 MNHNY and CDR2 SVGAGI (reference sequence).

As concerns this clonotype: The junction does not match germline at one end; this may be a read error. The rearrangement uses TRBV24-1 and TRBJ1-2, with D perhaps TRBD1 (6 bases). Germline V lookup: CDR1 KGHDR, CDR2 SFDVKD. This CDR3 has 13 amino acids. The chain's CDR3 is CATSDITGYGYTF. CDR3 DNA sequence: TGTGCTACCAGTGACATAACAGGGTACGGCTACACCTTC.

The DNA of the CDR3 is TGCAGCGTCGACGCGGAGGAGGGGGACTATGGCTACACCTTC. Protein sequence: CSVDAEEGDYGYTF. The chain carries TRBV29-1 and TRBJ1-2, with TRBD1 as a possible D gene (6 bases). Trimming left V 6 bases short and J 3 bases short, with 17 bases between. CDR3 length equals 14 residues. CDR1 and CDR2 (germline): SQVTM, ANQGSEA.

The chain has TRBV4-1 and TRBJ2-7, with D hard to call. There are 13 residues in the CDR3. Germline V gene data show CDR1 as MGHRA and CDR2 as YSYEKL. With 3 bases removed from V and 7 bases from J, the gap between germline ends came to 13 bases. The CDR3 here is CASSHRVAEEQYF. The CDR3 DNA reads as TGCGCCAGCAGCCACCGAGTGGCGGAGGAGCAGTACTTC.

This clonotype was seen more than once but under ten times. The chain is built from TRBV7-9 and TRBJ2-2, with 8 bases fitting TRBD2. Germline CDR1 reads SEHNR; CDR2 reads FQNEAQ (reference sequence). The CDR3 is 16 amino acids. Germline trimming cut 5 bases from V and 8 bases from J; bases unmatched to any gene: 13. Here the CDR3 DNA reads TGTGCCAGCAGCACCCACCGGGGGGGCCTTTCAGGGGAGCTGTTTTTT. Protein sequence: CASSTHRGGLSGELFF.

The chain uses TRBV6-1 and TRBJ2-1; D is undetermined. The CDR3 sequence is 18 residues long. The V gene's germline CDR1 is MNHNS and CDR2 SASEGT. With 8 bases removed from V and 1 base from J, the gap between germline ends came to 24 bases. Here the CDR3 reads CASRTASSGQVSYNEQFF. The DNA of the CDR3 is TGTGCCAGCCGGACCGCGTCTTCCGGGCAGGTGTCCTACAATGAGCAGTTCTTC.

This clonotype was counted a few times. This chain links TRBV4-1 with TRBJ2-5, with D perhaps matching TRBD1 (5 bases). The CDR3 totals 15 residues. The V end was cut by 4 bases, the J end by 7 bases, with 19 bases between. Germline CDR1 MGHRA, CDR2 YSYEKL. CDR3 sequence: CASSPRTNLDGTQYF. The CDR3 region has the DNA TGCGCCAGCAGCCCCCGGACAAACCTAGACGGGACCCAGTACTTC.

The CDR3 DNA follows: TGCAGCGTTGCGCTCTCGGGGTCCATCACCTACGAGCAGTACTTC. Encoded protein: CSVALSGSITYEQYF. The chain joins TRBV29-1 to TRBJ2-7, with a possible D match to TRBD2 (5 bases). The length of the CDR3 is 15 residues. V was shortened by 4 bases and J by 2 bases, with 18 bases between the two germline ends. CDR1 is SQVTM, CDR2 ANQGSEA, per germline.

This clonotype was observed a few times. The chain carries TRBV7-2 and TRBJ2-3; D call uncertain. The V end lost 1 base, the J end lost 2 bases, and 7 bases lay between the germline ends. The germline V gene encodes CDR1 SGHTA and CDR2 FQGNSA. The CDR3 contains 14 residues. The CDR3 DNA reads TGTGCCAGCAGCTTAGTTGGGAACACAGATACGCAGTATTTT. Translation: CASSLVGNTDTQYF.

The chain joins TRBV2 to TRBJ2-5, with 7 nucleotides matching TRBD2. Germline loops: CDR1 SNHLY, CDR2 FYNNEI. This CDR3 has 13 amino acids. V was clipped by 4 bases and J by 9 bases; unmatched bases: 8. The CDR3 region is CASSGGLPGAQYF. Here the CDR3 DNA reads TGTGCCAGCAGTGGGGGACTACCTGGGGCCCAGTACTTC.

The chain couples TRBV7-2 to TRBJ1-5; 11 positions agree with TRBD1. CDR3 length equals 18 residues. Germline loops: CDR1 SGHTA, CDR2 FQGNSA. Germline trimming cut 1 base from V and 0 bases from J; bases unmatched to any gene: 5. The CDR3: CASSLVGTGGGSNQPQHF. As DNA, the CDR3 is TGTGCCAGCAGCTTAGTAGGGACAGGGGGTGGTAGCAATCAGCCCCAGCATTTT.

The chain employs TRBV6-6 and TRBJ2-5; 7 bases fit TRBD1. The J call may be wrong; the DNA end is better matched by TRBJ2-7. This CDR3 contains 12 residues. Germline loops: CDR1 MNHNY, CDR2 SVGAGI (reference sequence). This CDR3 is CASSDRAGEQYF. The CDR3 region has the DNA TGTGCCAGCAGCGACAGGGCGGGCGAGCAGTACTTC.

This clonotype was seen just once. V and J are TRBV27 and TRBJ2-2; a possible D gene is TRBD2 (6 bases). Deletions cut 4 bases from V and 1 base from J, with 19 bases between. CDR3 length: 18 residues. The germline V gene has CDR1 MNHEY and CDR2 SMNVEV (reference sequence). The CDR3 loop reads CASSSLLAGPRNTGELFF. CDR3 nucleotides: TGTGCCAGCAGTTCCCTCCTGGCGGGACCTAGGAACACCGGGGAGCTGTTTTTT.

This clonotype was recorded once. The chain carries TRBV6-6 and TRBJ2-4, with 9 bases fitting TRBD1. The last part of the DNA fits TRBJ2-7 better; the J call may be wrong. Germline lookup yields CDR1 MNHNY and CDR2 SVGAGI (reference sequence). The CDR3 has 15 amino acids. The CDR3 loop reads CASSYEGQGFDEQYF. CDR3 nucleotides: TGTGCCAGCAGTTACGAGGGACAGGGATTCGACGAGCAGTACTTC.

This clonotype was observed a few times. This chain links TRBV10-3 with TRBJ2-5, with 8 bases that match TRBD1. V lost 8 bases and J lost 3; bases outside the gene matches: 5. The CDR3 consists of 13 residues. Per the germline V gene, CDR1 is ENHRY and CDR2 is SYGVKD. The CDR3 sequence: CAIGTGTEETQYF. In nucleotides, the CDR3 is TGTGCCATCGGGACAGGAACAGAAGAGACCCAGTACTTC.

This chain connects TRBV30 to TRBJ2-7; D may match TRBD1 or TRBD2 (5 bases each). The CDR3 covers 13 residues. CDR1 is GTSNPN, CDR2 SVGIG, per germline (reference sequence). Trimming stripped 8 bases from V and 4 bases from J, with 18 bases between. This CDR3 is CAGTYDRAYEQYF. The CDR3 nucleotides are TGTGCCGGGACCTACGACAGAGCTTACGAGCAGTACTTC.

The rearrangement links TRBV7-8 to TRBJ2-4, with 7 bases lining up with TRBD1. J gave up 2 bases and V 2 bases, and 6 bases lay outside the gene matches. This CDR3 has 16 amino acids. Looked up from germline, CDR1 is SGHVS and CDR2 is FQNEAQ. CDR3 region: CASSLRIQGPKNIQYF. The DNA for the CDR3 is TGTGCCAGCAGCTTACGCATACAGGGGCCCAAAAACATTCAGTACTTC.

Of note for this clonotype: Compared with germline, one end of the junction differs, possibly owing to a read error. This sequence joins TRBV5-1 and TRBJ1-1; 8 nucleotides align to TRBD1. Per germline, CDR1 SGHRS and CDR2 YFSETQ. The CDR3 loop spans 23 amino acids. CDR3 bases: TGCGCCAGCAGCCCAGTAAGGACAGGGAGTACGGCTGGATTCTGGGCAAAGAACACCGAAGCTTTCTTT. Amino acids: CASSPVRTGSTAGFWAKNTEAFF.

V is TRBV20-1 and J is TRBJ1-1; a possible D gene is TRBD1 (6 bases). The CDR3 covers 13 residues. The V end was cut by 0 bases, the J end by 10 bases, with 15 bases between. CDR1 DFQATT and CDR2 SNEGSKA come from the germline V gene (reference sequence). The CDR3 bases are TGCAGTGCTAGAGATCACAGGGAGGATGGAGCTTTCTTT. This encodes CSARDHREDGAFF.